The rows below give T cell receptor beta chains drawn from one sample of a study of patients and donors after allogeneic stem cell transplantation. One entry per CDR3 protein, called by TCRdb with MiXCR from the RT-PCR reads. The sample lists 920,000 or so distinct CDR3 sequences, roughly 18% occurring once. Source material: blood, either unsorted or a sorted T cell fraction (not recorded which). The receptors shown here come from a human donor who was either an allogeneic HSCT recipient or a stem cell or donor lymphocyte infusion donor (not recorded which). It is not recorded whose cells these are; they may come from a transplant donor. CDR3s include the opening cysteine and the closing phenylalanine or tryptophan. A D gene is named only where the DNA matches it firmly. For some rows the clone size is stated as once, few or many, or as a class when expanded; others skip it.

V: TRBV4-3; J: TRBJ2-3; D: NA; length: 16; size: NA; DNA: TGCGCCAGCTGCCATCGAGCAGGGATTAGCACAGATACGCAGTATTTT; CDR3: CASCHRAGISTDTQYF
V: TRBV12-3/TRBV12-4; J: TRBJ2-2; D: TRBD1; length: 15; size: NA; DNA: TGTGCCAGCAGTTTTAGGGACAGATTCACCGGGGAGCTGTTTTTT; CDR3: CASSFRDRFTGELFF
V: TRBV12-3/TRBV12-4; J: TRBJ1-6; D: NA; length: 16; size: few; DNA: TGTGCCAGCAGCTTAACGCCAAGCTCCTATAATTCACCCCTCCACTTT; CDR3: CASSLTPSSYNSPLHF
V: TRBV9; J: TRBJ2-7; D: TRBD1; length: 15; size: NA; DNA: TGTGCCAGCAGCGTCTTGGACAGGGGATTTTACGAGCAGTACTTC; CDR3: CASSVLDRGFYEQYF
V: TRBV7-2; J: TRBJ2-7; D: NA; length: 14; size: few; DNA: TGTGCCAGCAGCTTAGCGGCGCAGAACTACGAGCAGTACTTC; CDR3: CASSLAAQNYEQYF
V: TRBV12-3/TRBV12-4; J: TRBJ1-2; D: TRBD1; length: 15; size: NA; DNA: TGTGCCAGCAGTTTTAATGACAGGGCCCTATTTGGCTACACCTTC; CDR3: CASSFNDRALFGYTF
V: TRBV6-2/TRBV6-3; J: TRBJ2-1; D: TRBD2; length: 13; size: NA; DNA: TGTGCCAGCAGTTTGGCGGGGGGGACCACAGGGTTCTTC; CDR3: CASSLAGGTTGFF
V: TRBV5-1; J: TRBJ2-5; D: TRBD2; length: 16; size: NA; DNA: TGCGCCAGCAGCTCGTCCGGGACTAGCGGGAAAGAGACCCAGTACTTC; CDR3: CASSSSGTSGKETQYF
V: TRBV24-1; J: TRBJ2-3; D: NA; length: 14; size: few; DNA: TGTGCCACCGCCCCACCTGATAGCACAGATACGCAGTATTTT; CDR3: CATAPPDSTDTQYF
V: TRBV5-1; J: TRBJ2-4; D: TRBD1; length: 14; size: few; DNA: TGCGCCAGCAGCCAAGGACAGGGTTTGGACATTCAGTACTTC; CDR3: CASSQGQGLDIQYF
V: TRBV7-8; J: TRBJ2-1; D: TRBD1; length: 17; size: NA; DNA: TGTGCCAGCAGCTTAACCCCCTCAGGACAGGGGGGCAATGAGCAGTTCTTC; CDR3: CASSLTPSGQGGNEQFF
V: TRBV27; J: TRBJ2-2; D: NA; length: 16; size: few; DNA: TGTGCCAGCAGTTTTACGGCAGGGTGGAACACCGGGGAGCTGTTTTTT; CDR3: CASSFTAGWNTGELFF
V: TRBV5-6; J: TRBJ1-1; D: NA; length: 15; size: NA; DNA: TGTGCCAGCAGCTTGGTGGAGGCGAAGAACACTGAAGCTTTCTTT; CDR3: CASSLVEAKNTEAFF
V: TRBV13; J: TRBJ1-5; D: TRBD1; length: 14; size: NA; DNA: TGTGCCAGCAGCTTCTTGACAGGGGGCCAGCCCCAGCATTTT; CDR3: CASSFLTGGQPQHF
V: TRBV12-3/TRBV12-4; J: TRBJ2-3; D: NA; length: 16; size: few; DNA: TGTGCCAGCAGTTTAGGGCTAGCGTCTAGCACAGATACGCAGTATTTT; CDR3: CASSLGLASSTDTQYF
V: TRBV6-1; J: TRBJ2-5; D: NA; length: 14; size: few; DNA: TGTGCCAGCAGTAGGCCCGGGACCCCAGAGACCCAGTACTTC; CDR3: CASSRPGTPETQYF
V: TRBV14; J: TRBJ2-7; D: TRBD1; length: 16; size: NA; DNA: TGTGCCAGCAGCCAAGAAGTAAGGACAGGGTCCTACGAGCAGTACTTC; CDR3: CASSQEVRTGSYEQYF
V: TRBV6-5; J: TRBJ2-2; D: NA; length: 13; size: few; DNA: TGTGCCAGCAGTTCCCCTCCGGCCGGGGAGCTGTTTTTT; CDR3: CASSSPPAGELFF
V: TRBV20-1; J: TRBJ2-3; D: NA; length: 15; size: few; DNA: TGCAGTGCTAGAGGTCTCCATGAGGGTACAGATACGCAGTATTTT; CDR3: CSARGLHEGTDTQYF
V: TRBV15; J: TRBJ2-5; D: NA; length: 13; size: few; DNA: TGTGCCACCAGCAGAGACAGAGCCGAGACCCAGTACTTC; CDR3: CATSRDRAETQYF
V: TRBV29-1; J: TRBJ1-1; D: NA; length: 12; size: NA; DNA: TGCAGCGTTCCCTTGGGGGGCACTGAAGCTTTCTTT; CDR3: CSVPLGGTEAFF
V: TRBV28; J: TRBJ2-1; D: TRBD2; length: 14; size: NA; DNA: TGTGCCAGCATCCCCGGGACTAGCCTCAATGAGCAGTTCTTC; CDR3: CASIPGTSLNEQFF
V: TRBV6-2/TRBV6-3; J: TRBJ2-7; D: NA; length: 15; size: few; DNA: TGTGCCAGCAGCGACCTGGGGGGCAAGACCTACGAGCAGTACTTC; CDR3: CASSDLGGKTYEQYF
V: TRBV30; J: TRBJ1-1; D: NA; length: 13; size: NA; DNA: TGTGCCTGGAGTCCAGTCTTGAACACTGAAGCTTTCTTT; CDR3: CAWSPVLNTEAFF
V: TRBV10-3; J: TRBJ2-2; D: TRBD1; length: 15; size: few; DNA: TGTGCCATCAGTGAGAAGGGGGCTAGTCCCGGGGAGCTGTTTTTT; CDR3: CAISEKGASPGELFF
V: TRBV12-3/TRBV12-4; J: TRBJ1-1; D: NA; length: 13; size: few; DNA: TGTGCCAGCAGAGTGGGTTTGAACACTGAAGCTTTCTTT; CDR3: CASRVGLNTEAFF
V: TRBV18; J: TRBJ2-7; D: NA; length: 13; size: NA; DNA: TGTGCCAGCTCACCTCTATCGAAGGGGGAGCAGTACTTC; CDR3: CASSPLSKGEQYF
V: TRBV2; J: TRBJ1-5; D: TRBD1; length: 15; size: few; DNA: TGTGCCAGCGGGGGGGCAGGGGGAGGAAATCAGCCCCAGCATTTT; CDR3: CASGGAGGGNQPQHF
V: TRBV25-1; J: TRBJ2-2; D: NA; length: 14; size: few; DNA: TGTGCCAGCAGTGATTCCCCTGGGACCGGGGAGCTGTTTTTT; CDR3: CASSDSPGTGELFF
V: TRBV28; J: TRBJ2-7; D: NA; length: 12; size: NA; DNA: TGTGCCAGCAGGGGACTTATCTACGAGCAGTACTTC; CDR3: CASRGLIYEQYF
V: TRBV6-5; J: TRBJ2-7; D: TRBD2; length: 16; size: NA; DNA: TGTGCCAGCAGTTACTCCCTGGGGGGACTAGCGGGGGAAATGTACTTC; CDR3: CASSYSLGGLAGEMYF